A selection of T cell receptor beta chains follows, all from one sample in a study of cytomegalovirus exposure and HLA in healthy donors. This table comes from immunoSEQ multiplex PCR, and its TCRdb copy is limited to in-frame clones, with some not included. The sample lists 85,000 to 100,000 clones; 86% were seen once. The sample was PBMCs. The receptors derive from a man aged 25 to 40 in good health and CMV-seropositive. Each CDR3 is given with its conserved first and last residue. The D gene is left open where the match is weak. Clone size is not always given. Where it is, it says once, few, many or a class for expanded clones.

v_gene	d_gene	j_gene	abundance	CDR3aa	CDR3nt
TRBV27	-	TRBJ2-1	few	CASSGSYRDNEQFF	TGTGCCAGCAGTGGATCCTACAGGGACAATGAGCAGTTCTTC
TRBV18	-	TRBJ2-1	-	CASSPASLDNEQFF	TGTGCCAGCTCACCAGCGAGCCTAGACAATGAGCAGTTCTTC
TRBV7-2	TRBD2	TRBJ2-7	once	CASSLAPAGVIPYEQYF	TGTGCCAGCAGCTTAGCCCCAGCGGGAGTAATCCCCTACGAGCAGTACTTC
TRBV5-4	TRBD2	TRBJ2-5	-	CASSFSAGTQETQYF	TGTGCCAGCAGCTTTTCAGCGGGGACTCAAGAGACCCAGTACTTC
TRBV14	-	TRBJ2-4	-	CASSPRQGSKNIQYF	TGTGCCAGCAGCCCCCGCCAGGGGTCCAAAAACATTCAGTACTTC
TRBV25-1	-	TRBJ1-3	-	CASSESGAGNTIYF	TGTGCCAGCAGTGAATCGGGGGCTGGAAACACCATATATTTT
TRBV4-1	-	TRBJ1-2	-	CASSDPGGRRNGYTF	TGCGCCAGCAGCGACCCGGGGGGCAGGAGGAATGGCTACACCTTC
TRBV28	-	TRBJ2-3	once	CASRGASTDTQYF	TGTGCCAGCAGGGGGGCTAGCACAGATACGCAGTATTTT
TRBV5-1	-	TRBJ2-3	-	CAASQGFSDTQYF	TGCGCTGCATCACAGGGATTTTCAGATACGCAGTATTTT
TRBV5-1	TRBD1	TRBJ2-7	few	CASSLGDRDDYEQYF	TGCGCCAGCAGCTTGGGGGACAGGGACGACTACGAGCAGTACTTC
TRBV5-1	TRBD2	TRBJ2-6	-	CASSFVLAGTGANVLTF	TGCGCCAGCAGCTTTGTACTAGCGGGAACTGGGGCCAACGTCCTGACTTTC
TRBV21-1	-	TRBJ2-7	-	CASSPRDSYEQYF	TGTGCCAGCAGCCCCAGGGACTCCTACGAGCAGTACTTC
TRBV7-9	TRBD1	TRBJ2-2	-	CASSFSQGAPRELFF	TGTGCCAGCAGCTTTTCACAGGGGGCCCCAAGGGAGCTGTTTTTT
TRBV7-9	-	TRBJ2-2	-	CASSLVTTGPTGELFF	TGTGCCAGCAGCTTGGTGACGACAGGTCCGACCGGGGAGCTGTTTTTT
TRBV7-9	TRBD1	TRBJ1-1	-	CASSEVTGVNTEAFF	TGTGCCAGCAGCGAAGTAACAGGGGTGAACACTGAAGCTTTCTTT
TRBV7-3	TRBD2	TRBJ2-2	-	CASSPRGGERGTGELFF	TGTGCCAGCAGCCCCCGGGGTGGGGAGCGGGGGACCGGGGAGCTGTTTTTT
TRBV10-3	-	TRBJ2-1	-	CAISEFQGPTGSRMFF	TGTGCCATCAGTGAATTCCAGGGCCCCACAGGGTCCAGGATGTTCTTC
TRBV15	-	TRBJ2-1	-	CATSRAPRTYNEQFF	TGTGCCACCAGCAGGGCCCCTAGAACGTACAATGAGCAGTTCTTC
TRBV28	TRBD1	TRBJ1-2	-	CASSLTGGRGYTF	TGTGCCAGCAGCCTGACAGGGGGCAGGGGCTACACCTTC
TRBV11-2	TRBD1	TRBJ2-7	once	CASSSWTGIDYEQYF	TGTGCCAGCAGCTCCTGGACAGGGATAGACTACGAGCAGTACTTC
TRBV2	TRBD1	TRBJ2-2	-	CASSASQGGTGELFF	TGTGCCAGCAGTGCCTCACAGGGGGGCACCGGGGAGCTGTTTTTT
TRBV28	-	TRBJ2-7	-	CASNYGRTYEQYF	TGTGCCAGCAATTACGGGAGAACCTACGAGCAGTACTTC
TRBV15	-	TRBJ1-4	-	CATSRTQGPDLPGEKLFF	TGTGCCACCAGCAGAACTCAGGGTCCGGACCTACCTGGTGAAAAACTGTTTTTT
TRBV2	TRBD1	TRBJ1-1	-	CASSGQVNTEAFF	TGTGCCAGCAGCGGACAGGTTAACACTGAAGCTTTCTTT
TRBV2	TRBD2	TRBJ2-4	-	CASSNGTSGPKNIQYF	TGTGCCAGCAGTAACGGGACTAGCGGACCCAAAAACATTCAGTACTTC
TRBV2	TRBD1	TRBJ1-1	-	CASRRTVNARGAFF	TGTGCCAGCAGACGGACAGTAAATGCCAGGGGGGCTTTCTTT
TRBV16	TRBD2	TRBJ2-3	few	CASSQSAGIGSDTQYF	TGTGCCAGCAGCCAATCAGCGGGAATAGGATCAGATACGCAGTATTTT
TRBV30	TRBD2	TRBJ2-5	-	CAWTVLAEETQYF	TGTGCCTGGACGGTACTAGCGGAAGAGACCCAGTACTTC
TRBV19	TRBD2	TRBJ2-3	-	CASSPSGLAVPSDTQYF	TGTGCCAGTAGTCCATCGGGACTAGCTGTACCGTCAGATACGCAGTATTTT
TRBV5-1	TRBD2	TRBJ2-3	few	CASSLGLAEGDTQYF	TGCGCCAGCAGCTTGGGACTAGCGGAAGGGGATACGCAGTATTTT
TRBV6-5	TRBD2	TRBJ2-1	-	CASSGLAGGHEFF	TGTGCCAGCAGCGGACTAGCGGGAGGGCACGAGTTCTTC
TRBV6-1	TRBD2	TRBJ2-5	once	CASSEVVVASGRRETQYF	TGTGCCAGCAGTGAAGTTGTGGTGGCTAGCGGGAGGAGGGAGACCCAGTACTTC
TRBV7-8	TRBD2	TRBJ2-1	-	CASSSRTSGMINEQFF	TGTGCCAGCAGCTCACGGACTAGCGGGATGATTAATGAGCAGTTCTTC
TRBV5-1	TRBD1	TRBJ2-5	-	CASSLQGTQETQYF	TGCGCCAGCAGCTTACAGGGGACCCAAGAGACCCAGTACTTC
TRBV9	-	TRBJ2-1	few	CASSGANEQFF	TGTGCCAGCAGCGGGGCTAATGAGCAGTTCTTC
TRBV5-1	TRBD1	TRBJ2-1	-	CASRATGGTNNEQFF	TGCGCCAGCAGAGCCACAGGGGGGACAAACAATGAGCAGTTCTTC
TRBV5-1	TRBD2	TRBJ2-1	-	CASSSFSGRAYNEQFF	TGCGCCAGCAGCTCCTTTAGCGGGAGGGCTTACAATGAGCAGTTCTTC
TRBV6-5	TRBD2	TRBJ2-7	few	CASSYRREGHEQYF	TGTGCCAGCAGTTATCGGCGGGAGGGCCACGAGCAGTACTTC
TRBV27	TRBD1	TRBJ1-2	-	CASSSGTGGYTF	TGTGCCAGCAGCTCCGGGACAGGGGGCTACACCTTC
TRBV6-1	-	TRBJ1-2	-	CASTLTRGDGYTF	TGTGCCAGCACCCTGACCAGGGGAGATGGCTACACCTTC
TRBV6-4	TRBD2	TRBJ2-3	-	CASSELAGTVHTQYF	TGTGCCAGCAGTGAACTAGCGGGCACCGTCCATACGCAGTATTTT
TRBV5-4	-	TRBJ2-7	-	CASSEKAGTYEQYF	TGTGCCAGCAGCGAAAAAGCAGGAACCTACGAGCAGTACTTC